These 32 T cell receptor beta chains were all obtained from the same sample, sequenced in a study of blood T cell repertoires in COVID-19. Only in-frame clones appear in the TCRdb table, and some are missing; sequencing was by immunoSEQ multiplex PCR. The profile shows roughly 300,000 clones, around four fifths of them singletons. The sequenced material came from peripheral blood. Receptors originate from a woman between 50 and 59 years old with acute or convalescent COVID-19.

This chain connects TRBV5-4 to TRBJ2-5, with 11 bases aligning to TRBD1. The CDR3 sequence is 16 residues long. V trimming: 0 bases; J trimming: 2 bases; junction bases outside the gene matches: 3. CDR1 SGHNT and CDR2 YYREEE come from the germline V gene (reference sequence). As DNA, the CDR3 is TGTGCCAGCAGCTTGGATGGGACAGGGGGTCAAGAGACCCAGTACTTC. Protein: CASSLDGTGGQETQYF. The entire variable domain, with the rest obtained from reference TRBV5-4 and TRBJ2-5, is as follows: ETGVTQSPTHLIKTRGQQVTLRCSSQSGHNTVSWYQQALGQGPQFIFQYYREEENGRGNFPPRFSGLQFPNYSSELNVNALELDDSALYLCASSLDGTGGQETQYFGPGTRLLVL.

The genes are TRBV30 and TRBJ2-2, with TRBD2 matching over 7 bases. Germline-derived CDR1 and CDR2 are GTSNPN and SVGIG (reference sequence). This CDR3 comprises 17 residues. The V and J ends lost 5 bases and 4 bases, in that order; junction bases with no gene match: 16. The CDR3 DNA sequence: TGTGCCTGGTCACTTCCCGGGACTACCTCGTTCACCGGGGAGCTGTTTTTT. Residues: CAWSLPGTTSFTGELFF.

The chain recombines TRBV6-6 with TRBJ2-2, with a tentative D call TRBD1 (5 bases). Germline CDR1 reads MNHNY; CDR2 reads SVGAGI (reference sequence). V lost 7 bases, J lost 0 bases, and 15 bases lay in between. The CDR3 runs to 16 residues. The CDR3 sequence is CASNRRAGSNTGELFF. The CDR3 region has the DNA TGTGCCAGCAACCGCCGCGCAGGGTCGAACACCGGGGAGCTGTTTTTT.

Here the CDR3 reads CASSFVGVNEKLFF. DNA of the CDR3: TGTGCCAGCAGTTTTGTAGGGGTCAATGAAAAACTGTTTTTT. This chain links TRBV28 with TRBJ1-4; D may be TRBD1 (5 bases). V was pared by 3 bases and J by 5 bases, with 10 bases between. This CDR3 is built from 14 residues. Per the germline V gene, CDR1 is MDHEN and CDR2 is SYDVKM.

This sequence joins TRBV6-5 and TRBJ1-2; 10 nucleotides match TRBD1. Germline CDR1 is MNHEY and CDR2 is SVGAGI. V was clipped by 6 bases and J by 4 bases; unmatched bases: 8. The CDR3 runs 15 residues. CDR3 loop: CASRGQGKTSYGYTF. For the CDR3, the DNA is TGTGCCAGCAGGGGACAGGGGAAAACCTCCTATGGCTACACCTTC.

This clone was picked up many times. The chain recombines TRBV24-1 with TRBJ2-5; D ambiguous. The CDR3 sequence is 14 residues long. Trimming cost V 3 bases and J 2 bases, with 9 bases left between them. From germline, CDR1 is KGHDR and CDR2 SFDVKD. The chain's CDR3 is CATSDAYSQETQYF. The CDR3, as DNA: TGTGCCACCAGTGATGCTTACAGTCAAGAGACCCAGTACTTC.

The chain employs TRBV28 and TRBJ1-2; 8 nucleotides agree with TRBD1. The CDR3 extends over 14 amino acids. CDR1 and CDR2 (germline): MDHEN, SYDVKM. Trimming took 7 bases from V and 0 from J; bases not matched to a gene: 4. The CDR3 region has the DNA TGTGCCAGCATTGACAGGGGAGCTAACTATGGCTACACCTTC. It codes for CASIDRGANYGYTF.

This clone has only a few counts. The CDR3 loop reads CASSPLLSESSYNEQFF. For the CDR3, the DNA is TGTGCCAGCAGCCCCCTTCTTAGTGAGAGCTCCTACAATGAGCAGTTCTTC. The V gene is TRBV4-2, the J gene TRBJ2-1; D not resolved. The CDR3 is 17 amino acids. In germline, CDR1 is LGHNA, CDR2 YNFKEQ. Trimming left V 4 bases short and J 0 bases short, with 16 bases between.

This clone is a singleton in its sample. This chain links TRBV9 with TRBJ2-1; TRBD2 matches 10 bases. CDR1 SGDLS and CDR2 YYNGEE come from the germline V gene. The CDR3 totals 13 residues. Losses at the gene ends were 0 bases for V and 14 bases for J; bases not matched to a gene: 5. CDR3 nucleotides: TGTGCCAGCAGCGTAGAACTAGCGGGATCGGAGTTCTTC. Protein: CASSVELAGSEFF.

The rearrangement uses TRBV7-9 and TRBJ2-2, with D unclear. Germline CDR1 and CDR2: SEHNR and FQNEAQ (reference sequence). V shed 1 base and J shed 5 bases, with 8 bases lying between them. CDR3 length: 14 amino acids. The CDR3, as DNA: TGTGCCAGCAGCTTAGGAGCTGCTACCGGGGAGCTGTTTTTT. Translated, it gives CASSLGAATGELFF.

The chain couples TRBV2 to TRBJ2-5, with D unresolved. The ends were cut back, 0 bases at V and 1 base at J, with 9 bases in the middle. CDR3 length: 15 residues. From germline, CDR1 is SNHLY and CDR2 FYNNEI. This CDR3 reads CASSEAQAAQETQYF. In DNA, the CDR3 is TGTGCCAGCAGTGAAGCGCAGGCAGCCCAAGAGACCCAGTACTTC.

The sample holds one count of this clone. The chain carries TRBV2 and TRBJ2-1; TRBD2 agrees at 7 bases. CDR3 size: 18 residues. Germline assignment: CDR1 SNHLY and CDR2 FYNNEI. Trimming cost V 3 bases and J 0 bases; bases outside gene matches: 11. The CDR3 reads CASSEEASGISSYNEQFF. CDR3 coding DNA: TGTGCCAGCAGTGAGGAGGCTAGCGGCATCAGCTCCTACAATGAGCAGTTCTTC.

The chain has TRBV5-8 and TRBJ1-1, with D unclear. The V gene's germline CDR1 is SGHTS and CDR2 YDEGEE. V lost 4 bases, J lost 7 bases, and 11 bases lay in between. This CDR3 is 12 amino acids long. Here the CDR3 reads CASSTGGFEAFF. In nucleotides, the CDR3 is TGTGCCAGCAGCACCGGAGGGTTTGAAGCTTTCTTT.

The CDR3 bases are TGTGCCAGCAGCTTAATCGACTATGGCTACACCTTC. This sequence encodes CASSLIDYGYTF. V is TRBV7-9 and J is TRBJ1-2; the D is unclear. CDR1 is SEHNR, CDR2 FQNEAQ, per germline (reference sequence). V shed 2 bases and J shed 3 bases, with 4 bases lying between them. This CDR3 contains 12 residues.

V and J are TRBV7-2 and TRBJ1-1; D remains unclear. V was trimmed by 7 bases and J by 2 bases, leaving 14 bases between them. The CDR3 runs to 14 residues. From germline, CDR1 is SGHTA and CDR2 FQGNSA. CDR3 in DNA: TGTGCCAGCACCGAAAGGAGAGATAACACTGAAGCTTTCTTT. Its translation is CASTERRDNTEAFF.

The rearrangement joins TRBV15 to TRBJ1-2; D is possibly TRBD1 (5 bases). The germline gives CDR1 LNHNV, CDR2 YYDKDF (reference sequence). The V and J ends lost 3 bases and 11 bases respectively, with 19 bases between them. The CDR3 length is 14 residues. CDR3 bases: TGTGCCACCAGCAGCCCCACGGGACTTTCAGGGTACACCTTC. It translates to CATSSPTGLSGYTF.

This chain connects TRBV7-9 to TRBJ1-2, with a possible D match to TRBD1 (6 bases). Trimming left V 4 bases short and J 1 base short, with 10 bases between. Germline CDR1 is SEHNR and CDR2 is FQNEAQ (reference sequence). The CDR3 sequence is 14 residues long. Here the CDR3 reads CASSWIGGNYGYTF. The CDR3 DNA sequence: TGTGCCAGCAGCTGGATAGGGGGTAACTATGGCTACACCTTC.

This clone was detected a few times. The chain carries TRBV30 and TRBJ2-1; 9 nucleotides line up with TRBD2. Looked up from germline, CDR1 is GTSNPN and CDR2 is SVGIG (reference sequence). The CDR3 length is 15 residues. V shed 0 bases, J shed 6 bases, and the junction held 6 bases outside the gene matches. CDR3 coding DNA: TGTGCCTGGAGTGTACGCGGGGGGGCGAGCAATGAGCAGTTCTTC. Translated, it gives CAWSVRGGASNEQFF.

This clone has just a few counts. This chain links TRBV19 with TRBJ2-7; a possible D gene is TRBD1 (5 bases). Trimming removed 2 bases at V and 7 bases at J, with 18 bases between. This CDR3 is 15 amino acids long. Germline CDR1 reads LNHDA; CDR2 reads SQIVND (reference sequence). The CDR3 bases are TGTGCCAGTAGTATAAACACAGGACCTTTCTGGGAGCAGTACTTC. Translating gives CASSINTGPFWEQYF.

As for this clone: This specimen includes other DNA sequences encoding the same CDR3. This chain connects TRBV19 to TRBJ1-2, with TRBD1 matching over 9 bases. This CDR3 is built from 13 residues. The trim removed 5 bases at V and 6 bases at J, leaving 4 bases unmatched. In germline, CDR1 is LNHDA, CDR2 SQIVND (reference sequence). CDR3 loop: CASSPRDRDGYTF. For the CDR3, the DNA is TGTGCCAGTAGTCCCCGGGACAGGGATGGCTACACCTTC.

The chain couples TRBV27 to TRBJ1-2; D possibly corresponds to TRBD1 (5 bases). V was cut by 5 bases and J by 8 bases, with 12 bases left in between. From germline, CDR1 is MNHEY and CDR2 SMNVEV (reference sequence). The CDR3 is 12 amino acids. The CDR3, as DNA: TGTGCCAGCAGTCCAGACAGTGGAGGCTACACCTTC. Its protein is CASSPDSGGYTF.

CDR3 nucleotide sequence: TGTGCCAGCAGCTTAAGCGGATCTATGAACACTGAAGCTTTCTTT. It specifies CASSLSGSMNTEAFF. The chain has TRBV11-2 and TRBJ1-1; no firm D call. This CDR3 is built from 15 residues. The germline V and J ends were trimmed by 2 bases and 0 bases, with 10 bases remaining between them. Germline V gene sequence: CDR1 SGHAT, CDR2 FQNNGV.

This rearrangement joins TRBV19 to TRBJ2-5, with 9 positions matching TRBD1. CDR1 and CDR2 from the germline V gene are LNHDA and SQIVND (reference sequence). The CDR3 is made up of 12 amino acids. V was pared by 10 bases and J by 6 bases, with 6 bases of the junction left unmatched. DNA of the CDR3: TGTGCCACGACCGACAGGGGGAAGACCCAGTACTTC. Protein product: CATTDRGKTQYF.

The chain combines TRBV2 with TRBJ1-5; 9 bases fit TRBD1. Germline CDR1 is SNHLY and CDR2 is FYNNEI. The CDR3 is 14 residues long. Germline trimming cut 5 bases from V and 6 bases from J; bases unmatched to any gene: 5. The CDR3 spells CASSSQGAGQPQHF. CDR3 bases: TGTGCCAGCAGTTCACAGGGGGCTGGTCAGCCCCAGCATTTT. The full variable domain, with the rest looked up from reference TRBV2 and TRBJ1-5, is EPEVTQTPSHQVTQMGQEVILRCVPISNHLYFYWYRQILGQKVEFLVSFYNNEISEKSEIFDDQFSVERPDGSNFTLKIRSTKLEDSAMYFCASSSQGAGQPQHFGDGTRLSIL.

DNA for the CDR3: TGTGCCAGCAGCTTGGGACAGGAGCAGCCCCAGCATTTT. The encoded protein is CASSLGQEQPQHF. V and J are TRBV11-2 and TRBJ1-5; 8 bases align to TRBD1. The germline CDR1 and CDR2 sequences are SGHAT and FQNNGV. This CDR3 contains 13 residues. J lost 7 bases, V lost 3 bases, and 2 bases had no gene match. Full variable domain (outside the CDR3, taken from reference TRBV11-2 and TRBJ1-5): EAGVAQSPRYKIIEKRQSVAFWCNPISGHATLYWYQQILGQGPKLLIQFQNNGVVDDSQLPKDRFSAERLKGVDSTLKIQPAKLEDSAVYLCASSLGQEQPQHFGDGTRLSIL.

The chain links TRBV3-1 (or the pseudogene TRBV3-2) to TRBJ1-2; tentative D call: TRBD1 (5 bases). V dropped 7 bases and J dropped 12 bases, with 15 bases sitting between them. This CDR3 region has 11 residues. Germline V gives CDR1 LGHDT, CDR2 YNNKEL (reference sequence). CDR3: CASNGGGTDTF. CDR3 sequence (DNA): TGTGCCAGCAACGGCGGGGGAACGGACACCTTC.

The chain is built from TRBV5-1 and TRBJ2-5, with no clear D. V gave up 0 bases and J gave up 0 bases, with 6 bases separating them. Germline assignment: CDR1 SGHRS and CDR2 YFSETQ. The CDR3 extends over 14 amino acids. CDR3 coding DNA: TGCGCCAGCAGCTTGGGCCAGTACCAAGAGACCCAGTACTTC. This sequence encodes CASSLGQYQETQYF.

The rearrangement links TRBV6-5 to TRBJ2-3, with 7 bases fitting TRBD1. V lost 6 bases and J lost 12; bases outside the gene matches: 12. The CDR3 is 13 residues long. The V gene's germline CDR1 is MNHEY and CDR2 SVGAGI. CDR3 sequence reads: CASRGQFSGTQYF. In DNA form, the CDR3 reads TGTGCCAGCAGGGGACAGTTCTCGGGAACTCAGTATTTT.

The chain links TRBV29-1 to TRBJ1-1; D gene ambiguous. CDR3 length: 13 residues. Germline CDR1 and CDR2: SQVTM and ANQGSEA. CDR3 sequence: CLTLREMNTEAFF. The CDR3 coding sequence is TGCCTGACCTTACGGGAGATGAACACTGAAGCTTTCTTT.

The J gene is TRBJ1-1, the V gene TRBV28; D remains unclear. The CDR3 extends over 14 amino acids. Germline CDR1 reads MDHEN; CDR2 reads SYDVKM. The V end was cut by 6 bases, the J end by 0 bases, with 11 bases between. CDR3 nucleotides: TGTGCCAGCAGGCACTGGGGAGTGAACACTGAAGCTTTCTTT. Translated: CASRHWGVNTEAFF. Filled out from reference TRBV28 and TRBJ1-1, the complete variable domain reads DVKVTQSSRYLVKRTGEKVFLECVQDMDHENMFWYRQDPGLGLRLIYFSYDVKMKEKGDIPEGYSVSREKKERFSLILESASTNQTSMYLCASRHWGVNTEAFFGQGTRLTVV.

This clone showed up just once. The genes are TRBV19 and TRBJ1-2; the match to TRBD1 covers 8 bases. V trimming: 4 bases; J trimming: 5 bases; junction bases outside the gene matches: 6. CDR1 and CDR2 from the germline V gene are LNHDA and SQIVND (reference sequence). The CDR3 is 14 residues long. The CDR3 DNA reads TGTGCCAGTAGTACCGGGACAGGTTGGTATGGCTACACCTTC. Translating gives CASSTGTGWYGYTF.

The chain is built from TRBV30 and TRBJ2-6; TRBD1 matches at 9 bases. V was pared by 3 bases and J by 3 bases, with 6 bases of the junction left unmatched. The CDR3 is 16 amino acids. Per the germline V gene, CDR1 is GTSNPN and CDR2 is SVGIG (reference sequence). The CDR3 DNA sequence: TGTGCCTGGAGAAAACAGGGGGCGAGTGGGGCCAACGTCCTGACTTTC. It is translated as CAWRKQGASGANVLTF.